What follows are 14 T cell receptor beta chains derived from one specimen sequenced in a study of cytomegalovirus exposure and HLA in healthy donors. PCR employed 60 Vbeta and 13 Jbeta primers. Assay used: immunoSEQ multiplex PCR; TCRdb lists only in-frame clones, some missing. The table records 200,000 or so clones, approximately 88% of them present only once. The sequenced sample was PBMCs. The receptors were sampled from a boy younger than 18 in good health and CMV-seronegative.

The V gene is TRBV19, the J gene TRBJ2-7; 8 nucleotides align to TRBD1. The CDR3 is made up of 13 amino acids. Germline CDR1 and CDR2: LNHDA and SQIVND (reference sequence). V was pared by 5 bases and J by 7 bases, with 7 bases of the junction left unmatched. CDR3 region: CASSPRQGREQYF. The CDR3, as DNA: TGTGCCAGTAGTCCCCGACAGGGGAGGGAGCAGTACTTC.

The V gene is TRBV4-3, the J gene TRBJ2-7, with 7 bases matching TRBD1. Germline CDR1 LGHNA, CDR2 YSLEER. The CDR3 consists of 15 residues. Trimming at V came to 2 bases and at J to 2 bases, leaving 6 bases not matched to a gene. The CDR3 protein is CASSQRRQGPYEQYF. The DNA for the CDR3 is TGCGCCAGCAGCCAAAGGCGACAGGGCCCCTACGAGCAGTACTTC.

V gene TRBV28 combines with J gene TRBJ1-5; 7 nucleotides line up with TRBD1. The trim removed 5 bases at V and 7 bases at J, leaving 5 bases unmatched. Germline V gene lookup returns CDR1 MDHEN and CDR2 SYDVKM. The CDR3 consists of 13 residues. This chain's CDR3 is CASSRQGVQPQHF. The CDR3, as DNA: TGTGCCAGCAGTCGACAGGGCGTCCAGCCCCAGCATTTT. Based on the CDR3 plus reference TRBV28 and TRBJ1-5, the full variable domain is DVKVTQSSRYLVKRTGEKVFLECVQDMDHENMFWYRQDPGLGLRLIYFSYDVKMKEKGDIPEGYSVSREKKERFSLILESASTNQTSMYLCASSRQGVQPQHFGDGTRLSIL.

The CDR3 nucleotides are TGTGCCAGCAGTTACAGCCGAGGGTTCGGAAACACCATATATTTT. Its protein is CASSYSRGFGNTIYF. J is TRBJ1-3 and V is TRBV6-5, with D unresolved. Germline V gene data show CDR1 as MNHEY and CDR2 as SVGAGI. Trimming took 2 bases from V and 4 from J, leaving 12 bases between them. CDR3 length equals 15 residues.

This chain links TRBV5-4 with TRBJ1-6; tentative D call: TRBD1 (6 bases). From germline, CDR1 is SGHNT and CDR2 YYREEE (reference sequence). Between the trimmed V and J ends, which lost 10 bases and 7 bases, there was a span of 21 bases. The CDR3 contains 15 residues. As DNA, the CDR3 is TGTGCCGGAAGGACGACAGGCCAGAGGAATTCACCCCTCCACTTT. The encoded protein is CAGRTTGQRNSPLHF.

This clone has only a few counts. This chain uses TRBV29-1 with TRBJ1-5; D not resolved. This CDR3 comprises 13 residues. Looked up from germline, CDR1 is SQVTM and CDR2 is ANQGSEA. Trimming removed 2 bases at V and 3 bases at J, with 8 bases between. The CDR3 protein is CSVETGTNQPQHF. CDR3 bases: TGCAGCGTTGAAACGGGAACCAATCAGCCCCAGCATTTT.

The chain recombines TRBV15 with TRBJ2-1; D is possibly TRBD2 (6 bases). CDR1 is LNHNV and CDR2 is YYDKDF in the germline V gene (reference sequence). CDR3 size: 14 residues. The germline V and J ends were trimmed by 5 bases and 6 bases, with 14 bases remaining between them. Written as DNA, the CDR3 is TGTGCCACCAGCGTCCCCCGGGACTTCAATGAGCAGTTCTTC. This sequence encodes CATSVPRDFNEQFF.

The V gene is TRBV4-3, the J gene TRBJ2-1; the match to TRBD2 covers 8 bases. Germline V gene lookup returns CDR1 LGHNA and CDR2 YSLEER. The CDR3 has 15 amino acids. Germline trimming cut 5 bases from V and 6 bases from J; bases unmatched to any gene: 9. For the CDR3, the DNA is TGCGCCAGCAGCAACGGGGGGGGAAATATCAATGAGCAGTTCTTC. The encoded protein is CASSNGGGNINEQFF.

The CDR3 protein is CAWSVSYTDTQYF. The DNA for the CDR3 is TGTGCCTGGAGTGTATCCTACACAGATACGCAGTATTTT. The chain has TRBV30 and TRBJ2-3; unclear D gene. The length of the CDR3 is 13 residues. CDR1 and CDR2 from the germline V gene are GTSNPN and SVGIG (reference sequence). Trimming took off 0 bases at V and 2 bases at J, with 6 bases between the two ends.

The rearrangement joins TRBV5-4 to TRBJ1-1, with unresolved D. CDR3 length: 15 amino acids. The V end was cut by 4 bases, the J end by 1 base, with 14 bases between. The germline CDR1 and CDR2 sequences are SGHNT and YYREEE (reference sequence). Here the CDR3 reads CASSPPPSRNTEAFF. DNA for the CDR3: TGTGCCAGCAGCCCACCCCCAAGCCGGAACACTGAAGCTTTCTTT.

The chain couples TRBV7-2 to TRBJ2-1; TRBD2 aligns across 9 bases. This CDR3 is 18 amino acids long. J gave up 10 bases and V 1 base, and 17 bases lay outside the gene matches. CDR1 and CDR2 (germline): SGHTA, FQGNSA. The CDR3 sequence is CASSLGAPGLALPKEQFF. The CDR3 coding sequence is TGTGCCAGCAGCTTAGGCGCCCCGGGACTAGCCCTCCCAAAGGAGCAGTTCTTC.

The chain employs TRBV4-3 and TRBJ1-4; D gene uncertain. Germline CDR1 LGHNA, CDR2 YSLEER. The CDR3 contains 15 residues. The V end was cut by 4 bases, the J end by 7 bases, with 16 bases between. In DNA form, the CDR3 reads TGCGCCAGCAGCCCAAACGCGGGGTTTGGTGAAAAACTGTTTTTT. Translating gives CASSPNAGFGEKLFF.

The gene calls are TRBV9 and TRBJ2-2, with 9 positions matching TRBD1. The V segment lost 4 bases and the J segment 9 bases; nucleotides outside the gene matches: 7. The CDR3 length is 14 residues. Germline CDR1 reads SGDLS; CDR2 reads YYNGEE. The CDR3 DNA reads as TGTGCCAGCAGCCCCCGGGACAGGGTTTGGGAGCTGTTTTTT. Protein product: CASSPRDRVWELFF. Variable domain in full (rest from reference TRBV9 and TRBJ2-2): DSGVTQTPKHLITATGQRVTLRCSPRSGDLSVYWYQQSLDQGLQFLIQYYNGEERAKGNILERFSAQQFPDLHSELNLSSLELGDSALYFCASSPRDRVWELFFGEGSRLTVL.

This sequence joins TRBV28 and TRBJ1-5; D might be TRBD1 (5 bases). The CDR3 sequence is 13 residues long. CDR1 is MDHEN, CDR2 SYDVKM, per germline. Trimming shortened V by 6 bases and J by 5 bases, and 11 bases separated the two germline ends. CDR3 nucleotide sequence: TGTGCCAGCAGGACACCAGGGTATCAGCCCCAGCATTTT. Its translation: CASRTPGYQPQHF. Drawing the rest from reference TRBV28 and TRBJ1-5, the complete variable domain is DVKVTQSSRYLVKRTGEKVFLECVQDMDHENMFWYRQDPGLGLRLIYFSYDVKMKEKGDIPEGYSVSREKKERFSLILESASTNQTSMYLCASRTPGYQPQHFGDGTRLSIL.